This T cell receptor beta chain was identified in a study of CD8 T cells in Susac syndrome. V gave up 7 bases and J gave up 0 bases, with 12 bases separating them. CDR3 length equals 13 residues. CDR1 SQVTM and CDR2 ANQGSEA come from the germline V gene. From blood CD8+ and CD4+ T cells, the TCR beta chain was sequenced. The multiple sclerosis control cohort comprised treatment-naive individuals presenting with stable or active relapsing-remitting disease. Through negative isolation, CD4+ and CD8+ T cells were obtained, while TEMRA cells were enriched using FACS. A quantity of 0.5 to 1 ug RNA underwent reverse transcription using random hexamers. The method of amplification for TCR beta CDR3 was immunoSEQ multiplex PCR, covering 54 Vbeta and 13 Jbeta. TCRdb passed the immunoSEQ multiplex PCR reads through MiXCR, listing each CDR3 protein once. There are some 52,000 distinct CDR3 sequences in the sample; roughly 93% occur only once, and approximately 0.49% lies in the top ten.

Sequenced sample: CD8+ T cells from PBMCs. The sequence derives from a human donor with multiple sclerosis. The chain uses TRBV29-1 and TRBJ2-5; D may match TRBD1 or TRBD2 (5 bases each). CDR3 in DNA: TGCAGCGGGATTACGGGGCACCAAGAGACCCAGTACTTC. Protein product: CSGITGHQETQYF.